This T cell receptor beta chain was captured by sequencing in a study of identical twins. Whole-study findings and limits: Low generation probability was overrepresented in out-of-frame alpha sequences shared by twins.

The germline V gene has CDR1 MDHEN and CDR2 SYDVKM. This CDR3 contains 14 residues. Trimming at V came to 2 bases and at J to 2 bases, leaving 3 bases not matched to a gene. Comment on this clonotype: Its antigen is not identified.

TCRdb re-called the 5' RACE reads with MiXCR, one entry per CDR3 protein. Counted here are 690,000 or so distinct CDR3 sequences, roughly 8% occurring once; the ten biggest clones make up 0.8% to 1%. The same specimen was also included in a second study, on yellow fever vaccine responses in identical twins.

The origin of this receptor is a woman aged 18-29 years in good health. The rearrangement uses TRBV28 and TRBJ2-7; TRBD2 matches at 7 bases. Input material: PBMCs. CDR3 region: CASSLPSGAYEQYF. As DNA, the CDR3 is TGTGCCAGCAGTTTACCTAGCGGTGCCTACGAGCAGTACTTC.